These T cell receptor beta chains were read from a single sample in a study of blood T cell repertoires in COVID-19. Data came from immunoSEQ multiplex PCR; TCRdb stores just in-frame clones and leaves some out. Of about 320,000 clones listed, around 90% are singletons. The specimen was PBMCs or T cells enriched from blood (not recorded which). The source is a woman aged 25 to 39 who had recovered from COVID-19. CDR3s include the opening cysteine and the closing phenylalanine or tryptophan. D genes are given only for firm matches. The listing skips clone size in some rows; elsewhere it reads once, few, many or a size class.

v_gene,d_gene,abundance,j_gene,CDR3nt,CDR3aa
TRBV4-1,.,.,TRBJ1-5,TGCGCCAGCAGCCAAGGGTCTGGTGCGTGGAATCAGCCCCAGCATTTT,CASSQGSGAWNQPQHF
TRBV27,.,.,TRBJ2-3,TGTGCCAGCAGCCCCGAAGCCCCCTTGACAGATACGCAGTATTTT,CASSPEAPLTDTQYF
TRBV19,.,.,TRBJ2-7,TGTGCCAGTAGGAGGGCCGGGGGACGGAGCTCCTACGAGCAGTACTTC,CASRRAGGRSSYEQYF
TRBV7-9,.,few,TRBJ1-1,TGTGCCAGCAGCTCGAACAGGGATACTGAAGCTTTCTTT,CASSSNRDTEAFF
TRBV19,TRBD1,few,TRBJ1-5,TGTGCCAGTAGTCCAAGGGGACAGGGCTCTCAGCCCCAGCATTTT,CASSPRGQGSQPQHF
TRBV3-1/TRBV3-2,TRBD1,.,TRBJ1-6,TGTGCCAGCAGCCAAGATCTGACAGGGAAGATTTCACCCCTCCACTTT,CASSQDLTGKISPLHF
TRBV3-1/TRBV3-2,TRBD1,.,TRBJ2-7,TGTGCCAGCAGCCCAGAGGACAGGGGAAGGTCCTACGAGCAGTACTTC,CASSPEDRGRSYEQYF
TRBV6-5,.,.,TRBJ1-3,TGTGCCAGCAGCCTTGGGGGGGGAGGAAACACCATATATTTT,CASSLGGGGNTIYF
TRBV6-1,.,.,TRBJ1-2,TGTGCCAGCAGTGAAGTCCCGGTCGCTGGCTACACCTTC,CASSEVPVAGYTF
TRBV6-5,.,.,TRBJ1-1,TGTGCCAGCAGCCTCGACAGAATGAGCACTGAAGCTTTCTTT,CASSLDRMSTEAFF
TRBV7-2,.,.,TRBJ2-7,TGTGCCAGCAGCTTAGCTGTTAGCGGCCACGAGCAGTACTTC,CASSLAVSGHEQYF
TRBV6-1,TRBD1,.,TRBJ1-1,TGTGCCAGCAGTGAGATGGGACAGGTAGACACTGAAGCTTTCTTT,CASSEMGQVDTEAFF
TRBV3-1/TRBV3-2,TRBD1,.,TRBJ1-1,TGTGCCAGCAGCCAAGAGGAGGGCAGGGCAGGGGGCACTGAAGCTTTCTTT,CASSQEEGRAGGTEAFF
TRBV3-1/TRBV3-2,.,once,TRBJ2-6,TGTGCCAGCAGCTTCGGGACTCCTGGGGCCAACGTCCTGACTTTC,CASSFGTPGANVLTF
TRBV6-5,TRBD1,.,TRBJ2-7,TGTGCCAGCAGGGGGACAGTCGGCTACGAGCAGTACTTC,CASRGTVGYEQYF
TRBV6-5,.,.,TRBJ1-5,TGTGCCAGCTCCCGACAGGTCAATCAGCCCCAGCATTTT,CASSRQVNQPQHF
TRBV7-3,TRBD1,.,TRBJ1-2,TGTGCCAGCAGCTCACGGACAGGCCTAGAACATGGCTACACCTTC,CASSSRTGLEHGYTF
TRBV6-5,TRBD2,.,TRBJ2-1,TGTGCCAGCAGTTACACGCGGGGGGACTCCTACAATGAGCAGTTCTTC,CASSYTRGDSYNEQFF
TRBV30,.,once,TRBJ1-5,TGTGCCTGGGGAGCGGGGGGGAATAGCAATCAGCCCCAGCATTTT,CAWGAGGNSNQPQHF
TRBV9,.,.,TRBJ2-3,TGTGCCAGCAGTCCCCTTGCGGGGGCGAGCACAGATACGCAGTATTTT,CASSPLAGASTDTQYF
TRBV7-2,.,.,TRBJ2-3,TGTGCCAGCAGCTTAACTAGAAGCACAGATACGCAGTATTTT,CASSLTRSTDTQYF
TRBV6-5,.,.,TRBJ1-2,TGTGCCAGCAAACGGCCGGGGGTGGGTGGCTACACCTTC,CASKRPGVGGYTF
TRBV4-1,TRBD1,.,TRBJ2-7,TGCGCCAGCAGCCACAGGACAGGGTTCAACGAGCAGTACTTC,CASSHRTGFNEQYF
TRBV19,TRBD1,.,TRBJ1-2,TGTGCCAGTAGCCTTTTACAGGGGGCAGGCTACACCTTC,CASSLLQGAGYTF
TRBV23-1,.,.,TRBJ1-5,TGCGCCAGCAGTCAATCTCTTCCGGCAGGGTTATATAGCAATCAGCCCCAGCATTTT,CASSQSLPAGLYSNQPQHF
TRBV7-2,.,.,TRBJ1-2,TGTGCCAGCCCCCTCGGGGGTAATGGGCCCTATTATGGCTACACCTTC,CASPLGGNGPYYGYTF
TRBV7-9,.,once,TRBJ2-7,TGTGCCAGCAGCCCGGTGGCGTCAGGGGCTCGGGAGCAGTACTTC,CASSPVASGAREQYF
TRBV27,.,.,TRBJ1-4,TGTGCCAGCAAAACAGGGTACGAAAAACTGTTTTTT,CASKTGYEKLFF
TRBV6-5,.,.,TRBJ1-1,TGTGCCAGCAGTAGAGGACAGCTGAACACTGAAGCTTTCTTT,CASSRGQLNTEAFF
TRBV13,TRBD2,.,TRBJ2-3,TGTGCCAGCAGCTCGTCTTCTAGCGGGGGCACAGATACGCAGTATTTT,CASSSSSSGGTDTQYF
TRBV24-1,TRBD2,.,TRBJ2-7,TGTGCCACCAGTGATTTGGGTTTGATTAGCGGGGGGTCTTCTAGCGAGCAGTACTTC,CATSDLGLISGGSSSEQYF
TRBV6-2/TRBV6-3,TRBD2,.,TRBJ2-2,TGTGCCAGCAGCCCCCTGACTAGCGGGGGGGCGACGAACACCGGGGAGCTGTTTTTT,CASSPLTSGGATNTGELFF
TRBV19,.,few,TRBJ1-1,TGTGCATCCTCACAAGTTACTTCAGGGGCGGGCACTGAAGCTTTCTTT,CASSQVTSGAGTEAFF
TRBV5-4,TRBD1,.,TRBJ1-2,TGTGCCAGCAGCCTGGACAGGGCGCCTGGGGGCTATGGCTACACCTTC,CASSLDRAPGGYGYTF
TRBV6-5,.,.,TRBJ1-1,TGTGCCAGCAGTTACTACGACACCTCCGAAGCTTTCTTT,CASSYYDTSEAFF
TRBV3-1/TRBV3-2,.,.,TRBJ2-7,TGTGCCAGCAGCCGGACATCCGGCGAGCAGTACTTC,CASSRTSGEQYF
TRBV19,TRBD2,.,TRBJ2-7,TGTGCCAGTAGAAACGGGGGGGCTCCCTACGAGCAGTACTTC,CASRNGGAPYEQYF